The entry below describes one TCR beta chain. Authors' data handling: Cell counts per sample came from amplifying reference gene primers. TCRdb's table, derived via immunoSEQ multiplex PCR, lists solely in-frame clones and lacks some. V and J calls plus clone size are reproduced from that table; the DNA served to infer D and trimming. This table has some 90,000 clones, 85% to 90% appearing once. The data are from a study of blood T cell repertoires in COVID-19. About the study: Acute and convalescent COVID-19 specimens originated in the United States, Italy and Spain. Nucleic acid was either cDNA or gDNA, and it came from T cells, B-cell-depleted T cells, or PBMCs.

Per germline, CDR1 SQVTM and CDR2 ANQGSEA. The V and J ends lost 2 bases and 5 bases respectively, with 10 bases between them. The CDR3 is 13 amino acids. The genes are TRBV29-1 and TRBJ2-1, with no clear D. The sequence was collected from a woman at least 80 years old with active COVID-19. Input material: peripheral blood. CDR3 in DNA: TGCAGCGTTGAACGATCCCGCGACAATGAGCAGTTCTTC. Translating gives CSVERSRDNEQFF.